Sequencing of this TCR beta chain was carried out in a study of T cell repertoires in cytomegalovirus infection. Study-wide context: Peptides in the study included HLA-C-restricted and HLA-B-restricted CMV epitopes. Indicated by public TCR beta signatures were CMV infection and matching HLA type. Study-wide findings and caveats: HLA-C-restricted CMV-specific TCR beta clonotypes were dominant in the ex vivo response. The study identified carriers of CMV plus the relevant HLA from cumulative public TCR beta family frequency.

The germline V and J ends were trimmed by 2 bases and 0 bases, with 26 bases remaining between them. Germline V CDR1 and CDR2: MNHEY, SMNVEV (reference sequence). CDR3 size: 20 residues. On this clonotype: The antigen is undetermined.

TCRdb recomputed calls from the reads with MiXCR, one row per CDR3 protein. The sample has hundreds of thousands of distinct CDR3 sequences, under 55% seen once; the top ten hold about two fifths. The TCR was taken from a human donor in good health (CMV status not recorded). Some clones in this sample may be carry-over from other donors' samples. The chain uses TRBV27 and TRBJ2-7; tentatively, D is TRBD1 or TRBD2 (5 bases each). The sequenced sample was cultured PBMCs, obtained from culture after CMV antigen stimulation. The DNA for the CDR3 is TGTGCCAGCAGTTTAAAGTGGGGCCTCGGTGTCGCGGGTACCTCCTACGAGCAGTACTTC. As protein: CASSLKWGLGVAGTSYEQYF.